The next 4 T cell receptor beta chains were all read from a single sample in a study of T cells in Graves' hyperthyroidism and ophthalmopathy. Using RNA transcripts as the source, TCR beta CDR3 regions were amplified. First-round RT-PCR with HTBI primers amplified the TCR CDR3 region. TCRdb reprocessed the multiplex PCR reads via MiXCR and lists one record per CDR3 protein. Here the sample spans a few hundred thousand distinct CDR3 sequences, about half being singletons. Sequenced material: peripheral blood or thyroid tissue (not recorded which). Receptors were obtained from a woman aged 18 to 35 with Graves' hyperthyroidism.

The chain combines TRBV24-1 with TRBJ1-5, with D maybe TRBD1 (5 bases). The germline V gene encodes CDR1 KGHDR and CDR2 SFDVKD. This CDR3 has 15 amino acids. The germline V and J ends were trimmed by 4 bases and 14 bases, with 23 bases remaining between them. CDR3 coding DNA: TGTGCCACCAGTGACCGCGGGACTAGCGGGAGCCACGAGCATTTT. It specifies CATSDRGTSGSHEHF.

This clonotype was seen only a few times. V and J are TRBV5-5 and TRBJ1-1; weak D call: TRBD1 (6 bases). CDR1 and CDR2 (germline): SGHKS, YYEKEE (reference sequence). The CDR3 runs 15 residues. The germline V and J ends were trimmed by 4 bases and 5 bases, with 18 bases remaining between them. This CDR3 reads CASSTYREGKTEAFF. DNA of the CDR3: TGTGCCAGCAGCACCTACAGGGAAGGAAAAACTGAAGCTTTCTTT.

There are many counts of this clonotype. The CDR3 loop reads CATSRVRTAEAFF. CDR3 DNA sequence: TGTGCCACCAGCAGAGTCAGGACCGCGGAAGCTTTCTTT. The rearrangement joins TRBV15 to TRBJ1-1; D remains ambiguous. The germline V gene encodes CDR1 LNHNV and CDR2 YYDKDF (reference sequence). Deletions cut 1 base from V and 8 bases from J, with 11 bases between. The CDR3 is made up of 13 amino acids.

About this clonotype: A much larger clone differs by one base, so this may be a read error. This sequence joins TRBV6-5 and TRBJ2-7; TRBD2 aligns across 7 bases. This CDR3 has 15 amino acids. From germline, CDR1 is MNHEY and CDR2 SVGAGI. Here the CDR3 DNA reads TGTGCCATCAGTTACCTGGGAGGGAGCTCCTACGAGCAGTACTTC. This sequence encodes CAISYLGGSSYEQYF.